The sequence of this TCR beta chain was determined in a study of blood T cell repertoires in COVID-19. For the study at large: The study drew acute and convalescent COVID-19 samples from the United States, Italy and Spain.

Authors' processing steps: Nucleated cell counts were estimated from reference gene primer amplification. Sequenced by immunoSEQ multiplex PCR; TCRdb stores in-frame clones only, minus some. Clone size and V and J calls were adopted from that table, with D and trimming inferred from the DNA. Found here are approximately 100,000 clones, approximately 90% of them singletons; the top ten hold around 1%. This TCR was sampled from a man in his fifties or sixties with acute or convalescent COVID-19. The sample consisted of peripheral blood.

The CDR3 region has the DNA TGCGCCAGCAGCTTGGCCCCCGGGACAAAAGATTCACCCCTCCACTTT. The encoded protein is CASSLAPGTKDSPLHF. V gene TRBV5-1 combines with J gene TRBJ1-6; tentatively, D is TRBD1 (6 bases). This CDR3 comprises 16 residues. The germline CDR1 and CDR2 sequences are SGHRS and YFSETQ. The ends were cut back, 0 bases at V and 8 bases at J, with 15 bases in the middle.